This T cell receptor (beta chain) was profiled in a study of graft-versus-host responses after intestinal transplantation. About the research overall: Transplant types were multivisceral, liver-intestinal, or isolated intestinal.

CDR3 length: 15 residues. Germline V lookup: CDR1 SGDLS, CDR2 YYNGEE. V trimming: 3 bases; J trimming: 10 bases; junction bases outside the gene matches: 10. On this clone itself: As yet, its antigen is unknown.

The assay was immunoSEQ multiplex PCR, and TCRdb's table has in-frame clones only and misses some. Among fewer than 85,000 clones listed, 80% to 90% were seen once. This receptor was identified in a human donor who received an intestinal transplant. The sequencing here drew on unstimulated CD8+ T cells sorted from spleen or lymph node cells, taken before intestinal transplant. The chain uses TRBV9 and TRBJ2-1; 10 bases align to TRBD2. The CDR3 coding sequence is TGTGCCAGCAGCGCTAGCGGGAGTATTGGGGAGGAGCAGTTCTTC. Translating it yields CASSASGSIGEEQFF. The variable domain in full, with the rest retrieved from reference TRBV9 and TRBJ2-1, is DSGVTQTPKHLITATGQRVTLRCSPRSGDLSVYWYQQSLDQGLQFLIQYYNGEERAKGNILERFSAQQFPDLHSELNLSSLELGDSALYFCASSASGSIGEEQFFGPGTRLTVL.